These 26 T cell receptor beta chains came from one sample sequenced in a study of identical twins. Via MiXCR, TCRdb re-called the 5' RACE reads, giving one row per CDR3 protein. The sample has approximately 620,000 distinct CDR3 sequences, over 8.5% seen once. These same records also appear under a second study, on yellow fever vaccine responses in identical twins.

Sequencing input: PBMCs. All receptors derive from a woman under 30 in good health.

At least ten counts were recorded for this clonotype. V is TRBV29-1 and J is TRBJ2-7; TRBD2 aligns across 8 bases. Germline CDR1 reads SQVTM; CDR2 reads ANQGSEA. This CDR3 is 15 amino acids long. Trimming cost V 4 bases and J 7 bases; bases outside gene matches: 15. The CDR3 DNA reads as TGCAGCGTTGTGGAGGCGGGGGGAGGCCTTGTAGAGCAGTACTTC. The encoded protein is CSVVEAGGGLVEQYF.

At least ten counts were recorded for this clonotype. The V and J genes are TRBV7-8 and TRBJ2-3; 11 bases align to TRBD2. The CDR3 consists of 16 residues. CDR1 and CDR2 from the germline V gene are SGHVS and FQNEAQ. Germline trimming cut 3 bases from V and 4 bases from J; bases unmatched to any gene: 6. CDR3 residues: CASSFGLAGGADTQYF. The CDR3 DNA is TGTGCCAGCAGCTTCGGGCTAGCGGGGGGTGCAGATACGCAGTATTTT.

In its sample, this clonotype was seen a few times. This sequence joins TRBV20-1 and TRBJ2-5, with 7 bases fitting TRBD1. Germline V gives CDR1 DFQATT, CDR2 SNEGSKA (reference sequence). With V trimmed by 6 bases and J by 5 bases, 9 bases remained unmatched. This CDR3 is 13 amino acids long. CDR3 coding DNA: TGCAGTGCCTTCGACAGGGCCCGGGAGACCCAGTACTTC. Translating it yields CSAFDRARETQYF.

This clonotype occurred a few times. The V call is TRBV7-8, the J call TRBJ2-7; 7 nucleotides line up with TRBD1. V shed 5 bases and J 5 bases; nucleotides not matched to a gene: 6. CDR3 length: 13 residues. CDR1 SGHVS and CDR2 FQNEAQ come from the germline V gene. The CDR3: CASSTDRVHEQYF. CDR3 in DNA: TGTGCCAGCAGCACCGACAGGGTCCACGAGCAGTACTTC.

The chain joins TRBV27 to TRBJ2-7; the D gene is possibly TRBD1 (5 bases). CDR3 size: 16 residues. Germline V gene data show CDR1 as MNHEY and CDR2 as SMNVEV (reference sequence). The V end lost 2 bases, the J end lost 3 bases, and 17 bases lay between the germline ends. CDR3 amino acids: CASSLGADLSFYEQYF. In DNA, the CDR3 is TGTGCCAGCAGTTTAGGGGCGGATCTTTCTTTCTACGAGCAGTACTTC.

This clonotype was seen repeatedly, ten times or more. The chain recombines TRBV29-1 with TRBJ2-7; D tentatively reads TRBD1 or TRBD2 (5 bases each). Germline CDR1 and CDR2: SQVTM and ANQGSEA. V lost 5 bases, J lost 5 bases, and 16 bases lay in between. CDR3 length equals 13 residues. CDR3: CSVRSGSEHEQYF. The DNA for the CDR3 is TGCAGCGTTCGGTCAGGGAGTGAACACGAGCAGTACTTC.

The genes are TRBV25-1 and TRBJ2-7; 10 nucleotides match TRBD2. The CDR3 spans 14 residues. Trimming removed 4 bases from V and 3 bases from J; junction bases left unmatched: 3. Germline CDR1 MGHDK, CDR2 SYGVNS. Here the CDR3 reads CASSAGLANYEQYF. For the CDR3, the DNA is TGTGCCAGCAGTGCGGGACTAGCGAACTACGAGCAGTACTTC.

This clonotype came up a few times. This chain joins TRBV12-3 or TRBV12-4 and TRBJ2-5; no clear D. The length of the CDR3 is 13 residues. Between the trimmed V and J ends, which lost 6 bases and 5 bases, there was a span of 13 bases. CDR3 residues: CASSTVPLETQYF. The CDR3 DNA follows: TGTGCCAGCAGCACGGTCCCCCTGGAGACCCAGTACTTC.

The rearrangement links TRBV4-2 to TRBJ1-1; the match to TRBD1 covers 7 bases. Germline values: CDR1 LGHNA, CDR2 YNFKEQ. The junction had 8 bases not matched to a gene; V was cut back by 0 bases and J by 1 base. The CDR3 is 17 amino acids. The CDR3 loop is CASSQDLNRGKNTEAFF. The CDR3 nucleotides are TGTGCCAGCAGCCAAGATCTTAACAGGGGAAAGAACACTGAAGCTTTCTTT.

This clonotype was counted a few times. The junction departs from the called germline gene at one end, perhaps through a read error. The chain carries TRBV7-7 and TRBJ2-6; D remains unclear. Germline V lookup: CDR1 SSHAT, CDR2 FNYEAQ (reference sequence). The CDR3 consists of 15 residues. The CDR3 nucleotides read TGTGCTAGCAGCTTAGGACCGGCTGGGGCCAACGTCCTGACTTTC. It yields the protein CASSLGPAGANVLTF.

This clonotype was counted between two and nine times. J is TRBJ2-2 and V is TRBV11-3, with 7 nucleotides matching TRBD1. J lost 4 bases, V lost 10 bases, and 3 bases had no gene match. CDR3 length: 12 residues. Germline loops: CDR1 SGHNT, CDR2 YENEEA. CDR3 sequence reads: CAIGTVTGELFF. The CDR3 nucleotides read TGTGCCATTGGGACAGTCACCGGGGAGCTGTTTTTT.

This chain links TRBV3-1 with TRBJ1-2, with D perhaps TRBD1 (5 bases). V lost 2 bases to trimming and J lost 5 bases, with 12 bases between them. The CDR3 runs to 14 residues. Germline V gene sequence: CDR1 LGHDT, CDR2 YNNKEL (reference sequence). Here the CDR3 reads CASSQLGQDYGYTF. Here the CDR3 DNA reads TGTGCCAGCAGCCAATTGGGGCAGGATTATGGCTACACCTTC.

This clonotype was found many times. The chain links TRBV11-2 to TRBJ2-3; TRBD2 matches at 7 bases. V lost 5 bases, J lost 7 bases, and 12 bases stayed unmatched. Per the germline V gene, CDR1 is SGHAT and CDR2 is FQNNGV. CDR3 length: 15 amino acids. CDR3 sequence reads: CASSPGLDLGNTQYF. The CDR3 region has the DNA TGTGCCAGCAGCCCCGGACTAGACTTAGGGAATACGCAGTATTTT.

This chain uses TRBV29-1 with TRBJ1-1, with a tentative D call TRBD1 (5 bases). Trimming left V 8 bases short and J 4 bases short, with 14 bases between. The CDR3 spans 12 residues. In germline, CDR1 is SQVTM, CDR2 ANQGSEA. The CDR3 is CSIDRLFTEAFF. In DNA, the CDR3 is TGCAGCATAGACAGATTATTCACTGAAGCTTTCTTT.

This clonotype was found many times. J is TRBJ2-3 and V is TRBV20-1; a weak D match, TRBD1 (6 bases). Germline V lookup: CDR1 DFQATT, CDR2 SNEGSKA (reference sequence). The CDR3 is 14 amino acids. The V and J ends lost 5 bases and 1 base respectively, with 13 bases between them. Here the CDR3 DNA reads TGCAGTGCTGCTACAGGGATGGGCACAGATACGCAGTATTTT. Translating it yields CSAATGMGTDTQYF.

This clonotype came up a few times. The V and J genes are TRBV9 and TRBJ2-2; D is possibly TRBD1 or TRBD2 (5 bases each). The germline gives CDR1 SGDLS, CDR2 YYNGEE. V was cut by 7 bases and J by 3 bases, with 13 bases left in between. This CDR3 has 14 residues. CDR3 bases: TGTGCCAGCGGGGGATGGGGAGACACCGGGGAGCTGTTTTTT. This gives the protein CASGGWGDTGELFF.

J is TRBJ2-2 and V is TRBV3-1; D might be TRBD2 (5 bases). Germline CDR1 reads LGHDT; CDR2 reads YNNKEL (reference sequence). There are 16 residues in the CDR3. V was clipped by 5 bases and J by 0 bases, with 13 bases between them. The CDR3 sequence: CASSARLPANTGELFF. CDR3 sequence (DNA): TGTGCCAGCAGCGCACGACTACCCGCGAACACCGGGGAGCTGTTTTTT.

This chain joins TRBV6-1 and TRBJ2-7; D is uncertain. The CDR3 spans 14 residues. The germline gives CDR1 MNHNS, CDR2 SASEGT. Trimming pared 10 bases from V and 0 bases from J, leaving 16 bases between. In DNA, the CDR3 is TGTGCCACCACCGGCCGGGTCGACTCCTACGAGCAGTACTTC. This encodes CATTGRVDSYEQYF.

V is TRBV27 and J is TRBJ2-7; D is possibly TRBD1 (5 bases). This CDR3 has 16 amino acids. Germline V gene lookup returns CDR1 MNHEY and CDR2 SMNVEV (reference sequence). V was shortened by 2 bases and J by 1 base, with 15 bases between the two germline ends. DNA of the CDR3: TGTGCCAGCAGTTTAGGTCGCAGGGCGATGTCCTACGAGCAGTACTTC. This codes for CASSLGRRAMSYEQYF.

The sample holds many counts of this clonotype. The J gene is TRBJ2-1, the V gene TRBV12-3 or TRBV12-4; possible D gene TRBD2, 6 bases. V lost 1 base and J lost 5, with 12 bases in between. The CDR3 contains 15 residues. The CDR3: CASSLGGARDNEQFF. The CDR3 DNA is TGTGCCAGCAGTTTAGGCGGGGCTCGGGACAATGAGCAGTTCTTC.

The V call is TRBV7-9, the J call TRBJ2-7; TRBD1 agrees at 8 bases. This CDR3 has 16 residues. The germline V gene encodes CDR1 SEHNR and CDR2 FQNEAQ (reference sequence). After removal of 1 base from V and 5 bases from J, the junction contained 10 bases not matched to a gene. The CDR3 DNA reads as TGTGCCAGCAGCTTAGGATTCGGCGGACAGGGCGACGAGCAGTACTTC. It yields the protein CASSLGFGGQGDEQYF. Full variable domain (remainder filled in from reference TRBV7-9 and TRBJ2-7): DTGVSQNPRHKITKRGQNVTFRCDPISEHNRLYWYRQTLGQGPEFLTYFQNEAQLEKSRLLSDRFSAERPKGSFSTLEIQRTEQGDSAMYLCASSLGFGGQGDEQYFGPGTRLTVT.

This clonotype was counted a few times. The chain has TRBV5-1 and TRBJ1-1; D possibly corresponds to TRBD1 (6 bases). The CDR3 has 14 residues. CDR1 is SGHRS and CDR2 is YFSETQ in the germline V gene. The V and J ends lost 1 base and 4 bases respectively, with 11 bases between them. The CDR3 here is CASSLTGWGTEAFF. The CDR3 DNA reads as TGCGCCAGCAGCTTGACAGGGTGGGGCACTGAAGCTTTCTTT.

Here the CDR3 reads CASSLIVGHNEQFF. CDR3 nucleotides: TGTGCCAGCAGTTTAATAGTGGGACACAATGAGCAGTTCTTC. V usage is TRBV12-3 or TRBV12-4 and J usage is TRBJ2-1; TRBD1 or TRBD2 may be the D gene (5 bases each). Trimming stripped 2 bases from V and 5 bases from J, with 10 bases between. This CDR3 is built from 14 residues.

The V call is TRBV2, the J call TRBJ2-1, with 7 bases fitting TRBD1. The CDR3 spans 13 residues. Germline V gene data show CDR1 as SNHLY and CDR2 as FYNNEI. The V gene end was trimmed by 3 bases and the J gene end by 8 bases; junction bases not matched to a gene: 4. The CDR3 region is CASSEPGGHEQFF. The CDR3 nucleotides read TGTGCCAGCAGTGAGCCAGGGGGTCATGAGCAGTTCTTC.

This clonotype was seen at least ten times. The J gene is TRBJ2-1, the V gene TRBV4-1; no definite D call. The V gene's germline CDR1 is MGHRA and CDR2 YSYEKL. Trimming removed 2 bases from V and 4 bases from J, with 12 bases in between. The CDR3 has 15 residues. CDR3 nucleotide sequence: TGCGCCAGCAGCCAATTACTGACCTTTTACAATGAGCAGTTCTTC. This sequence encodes CASSQLLTFYNEQFF.

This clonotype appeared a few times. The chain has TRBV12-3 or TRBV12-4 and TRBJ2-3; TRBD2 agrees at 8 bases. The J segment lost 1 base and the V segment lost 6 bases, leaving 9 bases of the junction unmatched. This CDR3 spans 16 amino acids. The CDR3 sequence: CASSETGGAGTDTQYF. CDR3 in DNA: TGTGCCAGCAGCGAAACCGGGGGGGCAGGCACAGATACGCAGTATTTT.